The clone carrying this TCR beta chain has at least ten counts. Its antigen is currently unknown. This entry belongs to a study of naive and memory T cell subsets. An equimolar mix of two oligonucleotides served as the beta constant-region primer for TRBC1 and TRBC2. The ligated cDNA underwent four PCR rounds using SP2 and nested alpha and beta constant-region primers. Using its own MiXCR run on the UMI-ligation and nested PCR reads, TCRdb lists one record per CDR3 protein. The sample has 120,000 to 150,000 distinct CDR3 sequences; over 20% are singletons. The junction had 1 base not matched to a gene; V was cut back by 2 bases and J by 1 base. CDR3 length equals 14 residues. Germline CDR1 and CDR2: ENHRY and SYGVKD. After the first PCR, alpha and beta chain libraries were processed separately. Cells stained for CD3, CD4, CD8, CD45RA and CD27 were sorted into four subsets. The study's findings and limits: Naive repertoires, especially CD8, held a few larger clonotypes, possibly memory cells re-expressing CD45RA. Over 85% of naive TCR sequences appeared only once after error correction, unlike memory subsets.

The receptor's source is a human donor in good health. The V gene is TRBV10-3, the J gene TRBJ1-1; TRBD1 matches 7 bases. Sequenced sample: naive CD4+ T cells from blood. In DNA, the CDR3 is TGTGCCATCAGTGAGAAGGGGGCGAACACTGAAGCTTTCTTT. Its translation: CAISEKGANTEAFF.